This T cell receptor (beta chain) was captured in a study of blood T cell repertoires in COVID-19. Study-level information: Acute and convalescent COVID-19 samples came from the United States, Italy and Spain. PBMCs, B-cell-depleted T cells, or T cells provided the cDNA or gDNA that made up the material.

The germline gives CDR1 SEHNR, CDR2 FQNEAQ (reference sequence). J lost 7 bases, V lost 5 bases, and 6 bases had no gene match. This CDR3 spans 14 amino acids. Only a few counts were recorded for this clone. The sample contains more than one DNA sequence encoding this CDR3. Authors' processing steps: From reference gene primer amplification, estimates of nucleated cell counts were derived. Some clones are missing from TCRdb's copy, which holds only in-frame ones; the method was immunoSEQ multiplex PCR. V and J calls and clone size are given by that table; D and trimming were obtained from the DNA. The repertoire includes some 240,000 clones, roughly 84% of them detected once, and 1.5% sits in the top ten.

Material: peripheral blood. The source is a woman aged 40 to 50 who had recovered from COVID-19. The chain joins TRBV7-9 to TRBJ1-5; 9 bases line up with TRBD1. For the CDR3, the DNA is TGTGCCAGCAGCCCCGGACAGGGGAACCAGCCCCAGCATTTT. This encodes CASSPGQGNQPQHF.